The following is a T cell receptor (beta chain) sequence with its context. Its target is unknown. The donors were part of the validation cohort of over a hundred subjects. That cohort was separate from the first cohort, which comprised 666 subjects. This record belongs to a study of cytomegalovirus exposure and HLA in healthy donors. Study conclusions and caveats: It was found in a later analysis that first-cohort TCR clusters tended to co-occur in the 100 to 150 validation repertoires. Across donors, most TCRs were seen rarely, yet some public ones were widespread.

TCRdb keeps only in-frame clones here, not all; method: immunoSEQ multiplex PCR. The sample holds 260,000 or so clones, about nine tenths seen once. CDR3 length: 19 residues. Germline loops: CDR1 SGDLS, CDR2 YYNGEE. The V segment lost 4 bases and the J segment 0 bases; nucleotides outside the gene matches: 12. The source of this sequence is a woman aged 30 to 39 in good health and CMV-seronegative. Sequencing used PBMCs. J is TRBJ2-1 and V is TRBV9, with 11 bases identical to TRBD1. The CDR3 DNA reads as TGTGCCAGCAGCCCCGGACAGGGGGCCCCATTGAGCTCCTACAATGAGCAGTTCTTC. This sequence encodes CASSPGQGAPLSSYNEQFF.